Listed here are 27 T cell receptor beta chains from one sample, sequenced in a study of blood T cells in healthy people across ages. A second PCR, run for about 6 to 12 cycles, used a sample-barcoded 5' primer plus a J-beta primer mix. Each CDR3 protein gets one entry after TCRdb re-called the 5' RACE reads with MiXCR. The table lists roughly 680,000 distinct CDR3 sequences, about 51% of them singletons, with 13% in the top ten. Material for sequencing was blood. The receptor source for this set is a woman older than 75 in good health.

V gene TRBV6-5 combines with J gene TRBJ1-5; D perhaps matches TRBD1 (6 bases). Germline V lookup: CDR1 MNHEY, CDR2 SVGAGI. V was trimmed by 6 bases and J by 6 bases, leaving 18 bases between them. This CDR3 has 15 residues. The DNA for the CDR3 is TGTGCCAGCAGGTCCATGGGGGCGCAGAGTCAGCCCCAGCATTTT. Translated, it gives CASRSMGAQSQPQHF.

This clonotype was observed at least ten times. The chain uses TRBV20-1 and TRBJ1-5, with D possibly being TRBD1 (6 bases). This CDR3 region has 14 residues. The germline CDR1 and CDR2 sequences are DFQATT and SNEGSKA (reference sequence). V was shortened by 5 bases and J by 3 bases, with 14 bases between the two germline ends. CDR3 sequence reads: CSAPTGKANQPQHF. In DNA, the CDR3 is TGCAGTGCTCCAACAGGGAAGGCCAATCAGCCCCAGCATTTT.

Notes on this clonotype: This may be a read error: a much more frequent sequence differs by one nucleotide. The chain links TRBV18 to TRBJ2-7; TRBD2 matches 8 bases. The CDR3 is 15 amino acids. Germline assignment: CDR1 KGHSH and CDR2 LQKENI. V gave up 5 bases and J gave up 4 bases; unmatched junction bases: 10. The CDR3 region has the DNA TGTGCCAGCTCATGGGGGAGAACTAGCGGATACGAGCAGTACTTC. This codes for CASSWGRTSGYEQYF.

V is TRBV4-1 and J is TRBJ2-3; 8 nucleotides align to TRBD2. Germline V gene sequence: CDR1 MGHRA, CDR2 YSYEKL. V was clipped by 0 bases and J by 8 bases; unmatched bases: 7. This CDR3 comprises 15 residues. CDR3 protein: CASSQERSRGGTQYF. The CDR3 DNA follows: TGCGCCAGCAGCCAAGAAAGGTCCCGGGGGGGTACGCAGTATTTT.

The rearrangement uses TRBV4-2 and TRBJ2-3, with TRBD2 identical over 10 bases. The CDR3 spans 17 residues. V lost 0 bases and J lost 1; bases outside the gene matches: 4. CDR1 is LGHNA, CDR2 YNFKEQ, per germline. The CDR3 reads CASSQEAGTSGTDTQYF. DNA of the CDR3: TGTGCCAGCAGCCAAGAGGCCGGGACTAGCGGCACAGATACGCAGTATTTT.

There are a few counts of this clonotype. A clone one base away is much larger, so this may be a read error. The V and J genes are TRBV6-5 and TRBJ2-4, with TRBD2 matching over 9 bases. From germline, CDR1 is MNHEY and CDR2 SVGAGI. V lost 5 bases to trimming and J lost 6 bases; unmatched junction nucleotides: 8. The CDR3 consists of 15 residues. CDR3 DNA sequence: TGTGCCAGCAGTCAGGGACGAGCGGGGGGAAACATTCAGTACTTC. Its protein is CASSQGRAGGNIQYF.

J is TRBJ2-7 and V is TRBV5-1, with 9 bases fitting TRBD1. Trimming cost V 3 bases and J 3 bases; bases outside gene matches: 7. Germline CDR1 reads SGHRS; CDR2 reads YFSETQ. CDR3 size: 15 residues. The chain's CDR3 is CASSWTGEGVYEQYF. DNA for the CDR3: TGCGCCAGCAGCTGGACAGGGGAAGGGGTCTACGAGCAGTACTTC.

This clonotype was observed many times. This may be a read error, as it is one base from a much larger clone. The rearrangement joins TRBV12-3 or TRBV12-4 to TRBJ2-6, with unresolved D. V lost 8 bases, J lost 1 base, and 3 bases lay in between. This CDR3 has 12 residues. The CDR3 here is CASRSGANVLTF. The CDR3 region has the DNA TGTGCCAGCCGGTCTGGGGCCAACGTCCTGACTTTC.

This chain uses TRBV28 with TRBJ2-5; D is ambiguous. Deletions cut 6 bases from V and 0 bases from J, with 5 bases between. The length of the CDR3 is 12 residues. Germline CDR1 is MDHEN and CDR2 is SYDVKM. The CDR3 reads CASRPDQETQYF. The DNA for the CDR3 is TGTGCCAGCAGACCGGACCAAGAGACCCAGTACTTC. The full variable domain, rest sourced from reference TRBV28 and TRBJ2-5, is DVKVTQSSRYLVKRTGEKVFLECVQDMDHENMFWYRQDPGLGLRLIYFSYDVKMKEKGDIPEGYSVSREKKERFSLILESASTNQTSMYLCASRPDQETQYFGPGTRLLVL.

The genes are TRBV12-3 or TRBV12-4 and TRBJ2-7; D is perhaps TRBD1 (6 bases). Near its end, the DNA agrees better with TRBJ2-5, so the J call may be wrong. This CDR3 has 14 residues. The CDR3: CASNRRGGGETQYF. CDR3 sequence (DNA): TGTGCCAGCAACCGGCGTGGGGGCGGAGAGACCCAGTACTTC.

This clonotype showed up many times. This chain joins TRBV27 and TRBJ1-1; the D gene is possibly TRBD1 (5 bases). The V and J ends lost 1 base and 4 bases respectively, with 19 bases between them. In germline, CDR1 is MNHEY, CDR2 SMNVEV (reference sequence). CDR3 length: 17 amino acids. The CDR3 protein is CASSLYGAAVRPTEAFF. The CDR3, as DNA: TGTGCCAGCAGTTTATACGGGGCAGCCGTACGTCCCACTGAAGCTTTCTTT.

This clonotype was observed many times. V gene TRBV6-5 combines with J gene TRBJ1-1; D is uncertain. Germline CDR1 is MNHEY and CDR2 is SVGAGI. The CDR3 sequence is 15 residues long. The V and J ends lost 4 bases and 1 base respectively, with 13 bases between them. The CDR3 bases are TGTGCCAGCAGTTTCCACGTACTGACGAACACTGAAGCTTTCTTT. It translates to CASSFHVLTNTEAFF.

The chain combines TRBV20-1 with TRBJ2-5; 10 nucleotides agree with TRBD2. Trimming removed 2 bases from V and 7 bases from J; junction bases left unmatched: 1. This CDR3 has 12 residues. Germline CDR1 DFQATT, CDR2 SNEGSKA (reference sequence). The CDR3 nucleotides are TGCAGTGCTAGACTAGCGGGGGTGACCCAGTACTTC. Its protein product is CSARLAGVTQYF.

V and J are TRBV7-8 and TRBJ2-3, with 7 bases fitting TRBD2. The V gene end was trimmed by 11 bases and the J gene end by 0 bases; junction bases not matched to a gene: 8. The germline V gene encodes CDR1 SGHVS and CDR2 FQNEAQ. The length of the CDR3 is 14 residues. The DNA of the CDR3 is TGTGCCGGCGGGGCTAGCGGAAGCACAGATACGCAGTATTTT. Its protein product is CAGGASGSTDTQYF.

With respect to this clonotype: This may be a read error, as it is one base from a much larger clone. The rearrangement uses TRBV20-1 and TRBJ2-1; 7 positions match TRBD2. The CDR3 extends over 15 amino acids. The ends lost 0 bases at V and 3 bases at J; junction bases unmatched: 5. Germline V gene lookup returns CDR1 DFQATT and CDR2 SNEGSKA (reference sequence). The CDR3 region has the DNA TGCAGTGCTAGAGATCAAGGGGAGGGCTACAATGAGCAGTTCTTC. It yields the protein CSARDQGEGYNEQFF.

There are many counts of this clonotype. This chain connects TRBV28 to TRBJ2-5; 10 nucleotides align to TRBD1. Trimming removed 4 bases from V and 5 bases from J; junction bases left unmatched: 13. This CDR3 region has 17 residues. Germline V gives CDR1 MDHEN, CDR2 SYDVKM. The CDR3 region is CASSSYSGQGVRETQYF. In DNA, the CDR3 is TGTGCCAGCAGTTCATACAGCGGACAGGGGGTGCGGGAGACCCAGTACTTC.

The chain is built from TRBV9 and TRBJ2-7; 9 bases agree with TRBD1. This CDR3 is built from 14 residues. The V gene's germline CDR1 is SGDLS and CDR2 YYNGEE. The junction had 7 bases not matched to a gene; V was cut back by 0 bases and J by 9 bases. The CDR3 bases are TGTGCCAGCAGCGTAGTACAGGGGGCGTTAAGGCAGTACTTC. This translates into CASSVVQGALRQYF. The full variable domain, completed using reference TRBV9 and TRBJ2-7, is DSGVTQTPKHLITATGQRVTLRCSPRSGDLSVYWYQQSLDQGLQFLIQYYNGEERAKGNILERFSAQQFPDLHSELNLSSLELGDSALYFCASSVVQGALRQYFGPGTRLTVT.

The chain recombines TRBV5-6 with TRBJ2-3; TRBD2 matches at 7 bases. Trimming took 4 bases from V and 0 from J; bases not matched to a gene: 5. The CDR3 length is 15 residues. The germline V gene has CDR1 SGHDT and CDR2 YYEEEE. CDR3 sequence reads: CASSPLADSTDTQYF. DNA of the CDR3: TGTGCCAGCAGCCCCCTAGCGGATAGCACAGATACGCAGTATTTT.

Ten or more counts support this clonotype. The J gene is TRBJ1-1, the V gene TRBV5-1; D is perhaps TRBD1 (5 bases). This CDR3 contains 13 residues. Germline V lookup: CDR1 SGHRS, CDR2 YFSETQ. Between the trimmed V and J ends, which lost 0 bases and 8 bases, there was a span of 11 bases. The CDR3: CASSLGKEGEAFF. Written as DNA, the CDR3 is TGCGCCAGCAGCTTGGGCAAGGAGGGGGAAGCTTTCTTT.

Note on this clonotype: A much larger clone differs by one base, so this may be a read error. The V and J genes are TRBV7-2 and TRBJ2-7; D is ambiguous. Trimming shortened V by 5 bases and J by 1 base, and 21 bases separated the two germline ends. This CDR3 comprises 17 residues. The germline gives CDR1 SGHTA, CDR2 FQGNSA. The CDR3: CASSRTAGTYISYEQYF. The CDR3 nucleotides are TGTGCCAGCAGCAGGACCGCAGGTACTTATATTTCCTACGAGCAGTACTTC. Drawing the rest from reference TRBV7-2 and TRBJ2-7, the complete variable domain is GAGVSQSPSNKVTEKGKDVELRCDPISGHTALYWYRQSLGQGLEFLIYFQGNSAPDKSGLPSDRFSAERTGGSVSTLTIQRTQQEDSAVYLCASSRTAGTYISYEQYFGPGTRLTVT.

The chain carries TRBV29-1 and TRBJ2-4, with 9 bases that match TRBD1. The CDR3 runs 15 residues. Losses at the gene ends were 5 bases for V and 0 bases for J; bases not matched to a gene: 5. In germline, CDR1 is SQVTM, CDR2 ANQGSEA. CDR3 sequence: CSVKGTGLAKNIQYF. DNA for the CDR3: TGCAGCGTTAAAGGGACAGGGCTAGCCAAAAACATTCAGTACTTC.

Points on this clonotype: A much more abundant neighbour one base away suggests this may be a read error. The chain combines TRBV6-1 with TRBJ1-2; 7 nucleotides match TRBD1. This CDR3 has 13 amino acids. V dropped 11 bases and J dropped 4; count of bases not matched to a gene: 10. Germline V gene sequence: CDR1 MNHNS, CDR2 SASEGT. The CDR3 protein is CAGIRDSLYGYTF. The CDR3 DNA is TGTGCCGGCATTCGGGACAGCCTCTATGGCTACACCTTC.

This clonotype has more than one count but fewer than ten. The chain couples TRBV24-1 to TRBJ2-1; D ambiguous. The CDR3 sequence is 14 residues long. Deletions cut 0 bases from V and 10 bases from J, with 12 bases between. Per the germline V gene, CDR1 is KGHDR and CDR2 is SFDVKD. The CDR3 loop is CATSDLQVGQEQFF. Here the CDR3 DNA reads TGTGCCACCAGTGATTTGCAAGTAGGTCAGGAGCAGTTCTTC.

V is TRBV5-1 and J is TRBJ2-1; unclear D gene. V lost 4 bases and J 5 bases, leaving 7 bases between the germline ends. The CDR3 is 12 amino acids. CDR1 and CDR2 (germline): SGHRS, YFSETQ. Here the CDR3 DNA reads TGCGCCAGCAGCAGGGATCACAATGAGCAGTTCTTC. This gives the protein CASSRDHNEQFF.

The genes are TRBV4-3 and TRBJ2-5; D call uncertain. Per the germline V gene, CDR1 is LGHNA and CDR2 is YSLEER. The CDR3 totals 15 residues. The V end lost 3 bases, the J end lost 1 base, and 12 bases lay between the germline ends. The CDR3, as DNA: TGCGCCAGCAGCCAGTATATAGGTATCCAAGAGACCCAGTACTTC. As protein: CASSQYIGIQETQYF.

This clonotype was counted many times. The rearrangement links TRBV5-5 to TRBJ2-7, with D possibly TRBD1 on 6 matching bases. Between the trimmed V and J ends, which lost 4 bases and 4 bases, there was a span of 12 bases. The length of the CDR3 is 13 residues. The V gene's germline CDR1 is SGHKS and CDR2 YYEKEE (reference sequence). The CDR3 DNA is TGTGCCAGCAGCCGGGACATTAGTTACGAGCAGTACTTC. Encoded protein: CASSRDISYEQYF.

The J gene is TRBJ2-1, the V gene TRBV24-1; D ambiguous. The CDR3 length is 11 residues. Germline lookup yields CDR1 KGHDR and CDR2 SFDVKD. The V end was cut by 8 bases, the J end by 6 bases, with 7 bases between. CDR3 in amino acids: CATTQSNEQFF. Here the CDR3 DNA reads TGTGCCACCACACAGAGCAATGAGCAGTTCTTC.